This T cell receptor beta chain stems from a study of blood T cell repertoires in COVID-19. V was shortened by 4 bases and J by 7 bases, with 13 bases between the two germline ends. The CDR3 has 13 residues. Method: immunoSEQ multiplex PCR; TCRdb's copy keeps in-frame clones and lacks some. The sample records about 190,000 clones, around four fifths being singletons. The receptor was isolated from a woman of 80 years or more with active or convalescent COVID-19. The gene calls are TRBV23-1 and TRBJ1-2; D is undetermined. TRBV23-1 is an ORF; its function is uncertain. The sample was peripheral blood. Written as DNA, the CDR3 is TGCGCCAGCAGTCGAGAGGCGAGGTTTGGCTACACCTTC. It specifies CASSREARFGYTF.